This TCR beta chain was recorded in a study of blood T cell repertoires in COVID-19. Across the study: The study drew acute and convalescent COVID-19 samples from the United States, Italy and Spain. Nucleic acid was either cDNA or gDNA, and it came from T cells, B-cell-depleted T cells, or PBMCs.

Measured with immunoSEQ multiplex PCR; TCRdb has only the in-frame clones, and not every one. The data contain approximately 280,000 clones, 86% of them seen just once; the ten biggest clones take up roughly 3%. The CDR3 loop spans 14 amino acids. V lost 0 bases, J lost 4 bases, and 8 bases lay in between. Germline V gene lookup returns CDR1 MNHEY and CDR2 SVGEGT. Membership in each cohort depended on participant-reported clinical history. Cohort 3 recovery required two negative PCRs, clearance, or symptom resolution. In regard to this clone: The sample carries other DNA sequences with the same CDR3.

The sequence was collected from a woman between 18 and 29 years old who had recovered from COVID-19. Sample: PBMCs or T cells enriched from blood (not recorded which). The V gene is TRBV6-2 or TRBV6-3, the J gene TRBJ2-3; D not resolved. CDR3 residues: CASSYSSSSDTQYF. The CDR3 coding sequence is TGTGCCAGCAGTTACTCGTCTTCTTCAGATACGCAGTATTTT.